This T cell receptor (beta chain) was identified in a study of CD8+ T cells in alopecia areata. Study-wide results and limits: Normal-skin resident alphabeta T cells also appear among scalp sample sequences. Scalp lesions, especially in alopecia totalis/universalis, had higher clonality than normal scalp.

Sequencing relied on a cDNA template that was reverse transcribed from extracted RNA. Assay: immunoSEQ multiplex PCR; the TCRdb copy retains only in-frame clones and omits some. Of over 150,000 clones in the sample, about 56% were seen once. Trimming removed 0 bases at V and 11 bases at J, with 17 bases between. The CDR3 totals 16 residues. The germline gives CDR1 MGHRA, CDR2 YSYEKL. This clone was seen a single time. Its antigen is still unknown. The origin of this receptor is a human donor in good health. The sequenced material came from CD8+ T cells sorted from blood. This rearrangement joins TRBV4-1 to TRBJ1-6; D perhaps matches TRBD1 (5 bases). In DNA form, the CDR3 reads TGCGCCAGCAGCCAAGAGTATAGAACAGGTCTTACACCCCTCCACTTT. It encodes CASSQEYRTGLTPLHF.